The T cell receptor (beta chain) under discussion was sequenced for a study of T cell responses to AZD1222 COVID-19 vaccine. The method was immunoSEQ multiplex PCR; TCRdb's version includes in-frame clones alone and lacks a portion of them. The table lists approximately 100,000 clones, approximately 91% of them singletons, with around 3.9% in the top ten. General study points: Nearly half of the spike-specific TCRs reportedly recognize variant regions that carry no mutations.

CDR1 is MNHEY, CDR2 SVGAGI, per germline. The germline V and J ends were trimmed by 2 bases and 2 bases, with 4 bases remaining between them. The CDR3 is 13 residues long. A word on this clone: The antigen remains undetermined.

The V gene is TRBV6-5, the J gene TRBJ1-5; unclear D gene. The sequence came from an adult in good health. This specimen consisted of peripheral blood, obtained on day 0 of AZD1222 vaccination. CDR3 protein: CASSYGRNQPQHF. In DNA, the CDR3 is TGTGCCAGCAGTTACGGTCGCAATCAGCCCCAGCATTTT.